This T cell receptor (beta chain) was recorded in a study of blood T cell repertoires in COVID-19. Study summary: Nucleic acid was either cDNA or gDNA, and it came from T cells, B-cell-depleted T cells, or PBMCs.

Germline V gives CDR1 LNHDA, CDR2 SQIVND (reference sequence). The CDR3 runs to 19 residues. Germline trimming cut 4 bases from V and 0 bases from J; bases unmatched to any gene: 6. In the original analysis: How many nucleated cells were present was estimated from reference gene primer amplification. TCRdb's copy holds only in-frame clones and misses some; the assay was immunoSEQ multiplex PCR. The V and J calls and clone size were taken over from that table, and D and trimming were inferred from the DNA. The repertoire holds roughly 120,000 clones, roughly 90% seen once, with roughly 2.1% in the top ten.

Sequenced sample: peripheral blood. The sequence derives from a man in his fifties or sixties with COVID-19, enrolled during active disease. This chain connects TRBV19 to TRBJ2-2, with 15 bases fitting TRBD2. CDR3 amino acids: CASSTRGTSGRSNTGELFF. The CDR3 DNA is TGTGCCAGTAGTACCCGTGGGACTAGCGGGAGGTCGAACACCGGGGAGCTGTTTTTT.